Below, one T cell receptor (beta chain) is given with its context. Its antigen is not known. The data were produced by immunoSEQ multiplex PCR, yet TCRdb's version contains in-frame clones alone and is incomplete. The sample comprises approximately 31,000 clones, nearly 90% of which are singletons, and approximately 50% rests with the top ten. The data stem from a study of OX40 agonist ivuxolimab in advanced cancers. In the study overall: The mean age was roughly 60 years, ranging from 23 to 79, with about 87% of participants male.

General observations from the study: In the 0.1 to 3.0 mg/kg range, CD4+ and CD8+ blood T cells had expanded clonally by week 6.

Peripheral blood came from all dose cohorts at three timepoints. CDR1 and CDR2 (germline): LGHNA, YSLEER. There are 16 residues in the CDR3. The germline V and J ends were trimmed by 0 bases and 2 bases, with 14 bases remaining between them. This chain joins TRBV4-3 and TRBJ2-7; D gene unclear. The sequences come from CD4+ or CD8+ T cells sorted from blood, collected in a trial of the OX40 agonist ivuxolimab. The sequence came from an adult with an advanced solid tumor such as melanoma, head and neck, liver or kidney cancer. CDR3 residues: CASSQDRSWPPYEQYF. CDR3 bases: TGCGCCAGCAGCCAAGATCGTTCTTGGCCCCCCTACGAGCAGTACTTC.